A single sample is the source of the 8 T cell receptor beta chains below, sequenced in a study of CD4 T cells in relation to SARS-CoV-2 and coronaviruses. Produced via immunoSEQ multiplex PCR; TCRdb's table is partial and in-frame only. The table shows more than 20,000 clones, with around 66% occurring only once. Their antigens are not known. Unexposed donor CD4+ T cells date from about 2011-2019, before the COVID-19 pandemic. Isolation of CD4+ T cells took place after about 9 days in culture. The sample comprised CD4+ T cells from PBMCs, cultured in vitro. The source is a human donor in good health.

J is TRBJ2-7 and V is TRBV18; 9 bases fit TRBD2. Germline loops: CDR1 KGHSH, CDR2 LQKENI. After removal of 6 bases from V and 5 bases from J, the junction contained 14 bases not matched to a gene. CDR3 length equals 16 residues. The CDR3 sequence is CASSAFSGRDFNEQYF. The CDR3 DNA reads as TGTGCCAGCTCGGCCTTTAGCGGGAGAGATTTTAACGAGCAGTACTTC.

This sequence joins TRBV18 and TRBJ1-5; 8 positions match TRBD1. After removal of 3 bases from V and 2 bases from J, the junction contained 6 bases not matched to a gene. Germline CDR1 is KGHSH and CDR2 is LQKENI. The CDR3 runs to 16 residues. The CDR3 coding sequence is TGTGCCAGCTCACCTCAGGGGGCCGTGGGCAATCAGCCCCAGCATTTT. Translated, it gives CASSPQGAVGNQPQHF.

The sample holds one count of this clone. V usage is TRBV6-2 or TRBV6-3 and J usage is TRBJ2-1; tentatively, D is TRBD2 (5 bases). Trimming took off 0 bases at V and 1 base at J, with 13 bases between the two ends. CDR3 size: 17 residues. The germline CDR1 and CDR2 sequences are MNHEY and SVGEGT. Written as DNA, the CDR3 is TGTGCCAGCAGTTACTCCTTGATAAGGACTTCCTACAATGAGCAGTTCTTC. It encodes CASSYSLIRTSYNEQFF.

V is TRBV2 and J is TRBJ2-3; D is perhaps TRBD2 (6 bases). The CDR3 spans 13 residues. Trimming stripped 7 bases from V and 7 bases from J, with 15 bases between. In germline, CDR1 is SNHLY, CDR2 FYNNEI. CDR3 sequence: CASTLGTSNTQYF. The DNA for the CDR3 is TGTGCCAGCACCTTGGGGACTTCGAATACGCAGTATTTT. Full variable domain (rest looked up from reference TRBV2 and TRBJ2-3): EPEVTQTPSHQVTQMGQEVILRCVPISNHLYFYWYRQILGQKVEFLVSFYNNEISEKSEIFDDQFSVERPDGSNFTLKIRSTKLEDSAMYFCASTLGTSNTQYFGPGTRLTVL.

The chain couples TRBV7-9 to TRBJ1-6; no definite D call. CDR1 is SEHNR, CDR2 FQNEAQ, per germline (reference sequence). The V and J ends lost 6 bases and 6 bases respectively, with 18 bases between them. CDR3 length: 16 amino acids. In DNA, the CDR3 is TGTGCCAGCAGGGCTGCCTACAGTGCGGGTAATTCACCCCTCCACTTT. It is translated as CASRAAYSAGNSPLHF.

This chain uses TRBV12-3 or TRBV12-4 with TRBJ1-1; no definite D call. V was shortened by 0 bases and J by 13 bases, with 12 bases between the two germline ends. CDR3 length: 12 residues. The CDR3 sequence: CASSLAPRYCFF. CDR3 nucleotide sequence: TGTGCCAGCAGTTTAGCGCCTAGGTATTGTTTCTTT.

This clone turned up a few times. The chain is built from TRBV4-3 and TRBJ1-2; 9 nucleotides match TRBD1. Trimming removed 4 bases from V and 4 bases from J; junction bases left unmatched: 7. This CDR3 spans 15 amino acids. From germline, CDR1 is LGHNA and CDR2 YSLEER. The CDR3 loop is CASSLGTGKAYGYTF. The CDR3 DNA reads TGCGCCAGCAGCCTAGGGACAGGGAAGGCCTATGGCTACACCTTC.

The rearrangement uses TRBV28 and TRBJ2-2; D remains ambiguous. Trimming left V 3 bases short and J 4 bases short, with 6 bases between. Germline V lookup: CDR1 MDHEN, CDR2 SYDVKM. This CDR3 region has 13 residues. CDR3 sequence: CASSFGSTGELFF. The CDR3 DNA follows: TGTGCCAGCAGTTTCGGTAGCACCGGGGAGCTGTTTTTT. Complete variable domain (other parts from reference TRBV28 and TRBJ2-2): DVKVTQSSRYLVKRTGEKVFLECVQDMDHENMFWYRQDPGLGLRLIYFSYDVKMKEKGDIPEGYSVSREKKERFSLILESASTNQTSMYLCASSFGSTGELFFGEGSRLTVL.